This T cell receptor beta chain was retrieved from a study of CD4 T cells in relation to SARS-CoV-2 and coronaviruses. CD4+ T cells from unexposed donors were obtained before the COVID-19 pandemic (2011-2018). Cryopreserved PBMCs were CD4-enriched, then split into naive and memory cells. Some clones are missing from TCRdb's copy, which holds only in-frame ones; the method was immunoSEQ multiplex PCR. The table has about 70,000 clones, about 87% seen once. The sequence was obtained from a human donor in good health. Sequencing used memory CD4+ T cells from PBMCs.

CDR3 sequence (DNA): TGTGCCAGCAGTTTAGCAGGGTTCATTGGGGAGCTGTTTTTT. Its protein is CASSLAGFIGELFF. The rearrangement joins TRBV28 to TRBJ2-2, with a weak D call TRBD1 (5 bases). Trimming left V 2 bases short and J 8 bases short, with 12 bases between. This CDR3 is 14 amino acids long. From germline, CDR1 is MDHEN and CDR2 SYDVKM.